These T cell receptor beta chains were read from a single sample in a study of OX40 agonist ivuxolimab in advanced cancers. The table came from immunoSEQ multiplex PCR; TCRdb's copy has only in-frame clones and leaves some out. In the table there are 45,000 to 50,000 clones, about nine tenths of which are singletons. The specimen comprised CD4+ or CD8+ T cells sorted from blood, sampled in a trial of the OX40 agonist ivuxolimab. The source is an adult with an advanced solid tumor such as melanoma, head and neck, liver or kidney cancer. Each CDR3 is given without its conserved first and last residue.

CDR3	V	J
ASSLHLGLADYNEQF	TRBV4-1	TRBJ2-1
ASSHGAGAEAF	TRBV4-1	TRBJ1-1
ASSLVGLSSTDTQY	TRBV7-9	TRBJ2-3
ASSTSTSRRSIY	TRBV27	TRBJ1-3
ASSLVAGDWLGEQF	TRBV7-8	TRBJ2-1
ASSAREGSPLH	TRBV9	TRBJ1-6
ASSSSGVQETQY	TRBV6-6	TRBJ2-5
ASSEDGASSYNEQF	TRBV6-1	TRBJ2-1
ATRDGTEAF	TRBV5-1	TRBJ1-1
ASSQDWVDRGLWTEAF	TRBV14	TRBJ1-1
ASSHEGGYTDTQY	TRBV5-1	TRBJ2-3
AWSTGQTYEQY	TRBV30	TRBJ2-7
ASSFLPGTANSNQPQH	TRBV28	TRBJ1-5
ASRVPPGQTSTNEKLF	TRBV14	TRBJ1-4
ASSLRGGANTEAF	TRBV13	TRBJ1-1
ASTDGAGEGEQY	TRBV7-8	TRBJ2-7
ASSLATGGTQASSYNEQF	TRBV7-6	TRBJ2-1
ASSQDKPGAPYNEQF	TRBV28	TRBJ2-1
AWSVRIWTEAF	TRBV30	TRBJ1-1
ASSLVRDEKLF	TRBV11-2	TRBJ1-4
ASSQGNTIY	TRBV4-1	TRBJ1-3
ATTPWWGNTGELF	TRBV6-5	TRBJ2-2
ASSRWGETQY	TRBV14	TRBJ2-5
ASSIGNTEAF	TRBV19	TRBJ1-1
ASSFSRGGGSDTQY	TRBV7-6	TRBJ2-3
ASSGSLLGEAQH	TRBV19	TRBJ1-5
ASSPSRRGTDYEQY	TRBV7-9	TRBJ2-7